Listed here are 32 T cell receptor beta chains from one sample, sequenced in a study of molecular identifiers for immune sequencing clone quantification. Via MiXCR, TCRdb re-called the PCR reads, giving one row per CDR3 protein. The profile shows hundreds of thousands of distinct CDR3 sequences, 25% of them singletons. The sample was naive CD8+ T cells from blood, with Jurkat cell RNA spiked in. Subset described: FACS-sorted CD8+CD4-CCR7+CD45RA+ naive T cells. Source of these receptors: a human donor in good health. Some libraries in this study had Jurkat cell RNA spiked in.

The rearrangement links TRBV28 to TRBJ1-2; TRBD1 might be the D (6 bases). V lost 3 bases and J lost 4, with 18 bases in between. Germline CDR1 reads MDHEN; CDR2 reads SYDVKM. The CDR3 consists of 16 residues. DNA for the CDR3: TGTGCCAGCAGTTTGACCCGACAGGACCCCCCCTATGGCTACACCTTC. Its protein product is CASSLTRQDPPYGYTF.

Of note for this clonotype: The junction and the germline gene differ at one end; a read error may be behind it. The chain couples TRBV7-9 to TRBJ1-1; D uncertain. Germline loops: CDR1 SEHNR, CDR2 FQNEAQ (reference sequence). CDR3 length equals 15 residues. CDR3 region: CASSFEGRMNTEAFF. The CDR3 DNA follows: TGTGCCAGCAGCTTTGAGGGCAGGATGAACACTGAAGCCTTCTTT.

Concerning this clonotype itself: A read error may explain this, as a much larger clone is one base away. The missing conserved phenylalanine or tryptophan at the end of this CDR3 makes a read error likely. The chain carries TRBV28 and TRBJ2-5, with 9 bases matching TRBD2. Trimming removed 7 bases from V and 2 bases from J; junction bases left unmatched: 5. This CDR3 has 14 amino acids. The germline CDR1 and CDR2 sequences are MDHEN and SYDVKM. The CDR3 nucleotides read TGTGCCAGCACCAGAGCGGGAGGACAAGAGACCCAGTACTCC. The encoded protein is CASTRAGGQETQYS.

This clonotype was found once. A read error may produce the germline difference seen at one junction end. The rearrangement joins TRBV4-1 to TRBJ1-5, with D perhaps matching TRBD1 (6 bases). Germline CDR1 and CDR2: MGHRA and YSYEKL. The CDR3 loop spans 16 amino acids. The CDR3 region is CASSARGGQDNRPQHF. CDR3 in DNA: TGCGCCAGCAGCGCCCGGGGGGGGCAAGACAATCGGCCCCAGCATTTT.

Notes on this clonotype: Being one base from a much bigger clone, this may be a read error. The rearrangement joins TRBV19 to TRBJ2-7, with D unclear. Germline V gene data show CDR1 as LNHDA and CDR2 as SQIVND (reference sequence). CDR3 length equals 13 residues. Here the CDR3 DNA reads TGTGCCAGTAGTGCCAACACCGGCTACGCGCAGTACTTC. Translating it yields CASSANTGYAQYF.

A remark on this clonotype: Because the CDR3 is missing its conserved closing phenylalanine or tryptophan, this is likely a read error. The rearrangement links TRBV3-1 to TRBJ2-7, with a weak D call TRBD2 (6 bases). The CDR3 is made up of 14 amino acids. Trimming cost V 6 bases and J 0 bases, with 12 bases left between them. Germline-derived CDR1 and CDR2 are LGHDT and YNNKEL (reference sequence). DNA for the CDR3: TGTGCCAGCAGTACTAGCACCGGCTCCTACGAGCAGTACCTC. This gives the protein CASSTSTGSYEQYL.

A note on this clonotype: The junction and the germline gene differ at one end; a read error may be behind it. This chain links TRBV6-1 with TRBJ2-7; 8 bases fit TRBD2. Per germline, CDR1 MNHNS and CDR2 SASEGT. There are 14 residues in the CDR3. The CDR3 DNA is TGTGCCAGCAGTGAAGGGCTAGCGGGTTACGAGCAGCACTTC. It specifies CASSEGLAGYEQHF.

About this clonotype itself: A much larger clone differs from this one at a single base, so this may be a read error. In DNA, the CDR3 is TGTGCCAGCAGGGACAATAGCAATCAGCCCCAGCAATTT. Protein sequence: CASRDNSNQPQQF. The V and J genes are TRBV6-2 or TRBV6-3 and TRBJ1-5; the D gene is possibly TRBD1 (5 bases). CDR1 and CDR2 (germline): MNHEY, SVGEGT. The CDR3 loop spans 13 amino acids.

This clonotype was seen more than once but under ten times. This chain connects TRBV19 to TRBJ1-1; no clear D. The V end lost 0 bases, the J end lost 1 base, and 9 bases lay between the germline ends. The CDR3 spans 15 residues. CDR1 and CDR2 (germline): LNHDA, SQIVND (reference sequence). The CDR3 loop is CASSIDGPENTEAFF. CDR3 sequence (DNA): TGTGCCAGTAGTATAGATGGACCCGAGAACACTGAAGCTTTCTTT.

This clonotype showed up just a few times. The chain links TRBV6-1 to TRBJ2-1; no clear D. Germline V CDR1 and CDR2: MNHNS, SASEGT. The CDR3 contains 15 residues. V gave up 4 bases and J gave up 1 base, with 11 bases separating them. CDR3 in DNA: TGTGCCAGCAGTGCCATCATGGCGTCCTACAATGAGCAGTTCTTC. Its translation: CASSAIMASYNEQFF.

The chain combines TRBV12-3 or TRBV12-4 with TRBJ1-6, with unresolved D. CDR3 length equals 13 residues. V dropped 0 bases and J dropped 6 bases, with 3 bases sitting between them. The CDR3 nucleotides are TGTGCCAGCAGTTTAGCGGTTAATTCACCCCTCCACTTT. It encodes CASSLAVNSPLHF.

This clonotype was detected a few times. V usage is TRBV6-2 or TRBV6-3 and J usage is TRBJ2-7; no definite D call. Trimming pared 7 bases from V and 7 bases from J, leaving 20 bases between. This CDR3 is built from 14 residues. Germline CDR1 and CDR2: MNHEY and SVGEGT. The DNA for the CDR3 is TGTGCCAGCACCTCACCGGGCCAAGAAAGTGAGCAGTACTTC. It specifies CASTSPGQESEQYF.

Comment on this clonotype: Being one base from a much bigger clone, this may be a read error. The chain has TRBV28 and TRBJ2-3, with D maybe TRBD1 (6 bases). This CDR3 comprises 13 residues. Looked up from germline, CDR1 is MDHEN and CDR2 is SYDVKM. Trimming stripped 6 bases from V and 4 bases from J, with 11 bases between. In DNA, the CDR3 is TGTGCCAGCAGGTTACAGGGCCCAGATACGCAGTATTTT. It codes for CASRLQGPDTQYF.

V usage is TRBV27 and J usage is TRBJ2-7; tentatively, D is TRBD1 or TRBD2 (5 bases each). There are 16 residues in the CDR3. Trimming removed 0 bases from V and 0 bases from J, with 12 bases in between. Looked up from germline, CDR1 is MNHEY and CDR2 is SMNVEV (reference sequence). CDR3 nucleotides: TGTGCCAGCAGTTTATCGGCGGCAGGGAGCTCCTACGAGCAGTACTTC. Protein sequence: CASSLSAAGSSYEQYF.

Regarding this clonotype: A read error is possible here, since a much larger clone lies one base away. The conserved closing phenylalanine or tryptophan is absent in this CDR3, likely reflecting a read error. The chain uses TRBV4-3 and TRBJ1-1, with TRBD1 matching over 8 bases. With V trimmed by 2 bases and J by 8 bases, 10 bases remained unmatched. This CDR3 has 15 residues. Germline V gene data show CDR1 as LGHNA and CDR2 as YSLEER. CDR3 nucleotide sequence: TGCGCCAGCAGCCAACTCAAACAGGGGGTTGGCGAAGCTTTCCTT. Encoded protein: CASSQLKQGVGEAFL.

The chain couples TRBV3-1 to TRBJ2-3, with D perhaps TRBD2 (6 bases). The CDR3 length is 18 residues. The germline V and J ends were trimmed by 3 bases and 2 bases, with 21 bases remaining between them. Germline values: CDR1 LGHDT, CDR2 YNNKEL (reference sequence). The CDR3 here is CASSQGSRGPVPTDTQYF. As DNA, the CDR3 is TGTGCCAGCAGCCAGGGTTCGCGGGGACCTGTTCCCACAGATACGCAGTATTTT.

This clonotype was detected many times. The chain joins TRBV7-2 to TRBJ2-5, with TRBD2 identical over 8 bases. Germline loops: CDR1 SGHTA, CDR2 FQGNSA. This CDR3 region has 16 residues. Trimming at V came to 5 bases and at J to 4 bases, leaving 12 bases not matched to a gene. DNA of the CDR3: TGTGCCAGCAGCCCGTGGGCTAGCGGGTTGGGAGAGACCCAGTACTTC. As protein: CASSPWASGLGETQYF.

Here the CDR3 DNA reads TGTGCCAGCAGCCCCGACGCGCGACGATCCTACAATGAGCAGTTCTTC. Protein sequence: CASSPDARRSYNEQFF. The rearrangement uses TRBV5-5 and TRBJ2-1; D unclear. V lost 4 bases to trimming and J lost 1 base, with 15 bases between them. CDR3 length: 16 amino acids. The germline CDR1 and CDR2 sequences are SGHKS and YYEKEE (reference sequence).

As to this clonotype: This clone may be a read error of a much larger clone one base away. This chain connects TRBV20-1 to TRBJ1-5; the D gene is possibly TRBD1 (6 bases). CDR1 is DFQATT and CDR2 is SNEGSKA in the germline V gene (reference sequence). This CDR3 is built from 15 residues. Here the CDR3 reads CSAIEQGWGNQPQNF. CDR3 nucleotide sequence: TGCAGTGCTATCGAACAGGGTTGGGGCAATCAGCCCCAGAATTTT.

In this sample, this clonotype turned up a few times. This sequence may be a read error, since a much larger clone differs from it by one base. The V gene is TRBV7-8, the J gene TRBJ2-7; TRBD2 agrees at 10 bases. The CDR3 sequence is 17 residues long. CDR1 SGHVS and CDR2 FQNEAQ come from the germline V gene. The CDR3 region has the DNA TGTGCCAGCAGCCTGGGGATAGCGGGGGGCATGACCTACGTGCAGTACTTC. Encoded protein: CASSLGIAGGMTYVQYF.

A few counts support this clonotype. The chain recombines TRBV4-3 with TRBJ2-7; no definite D call. The CDR3 consists of 15 residues. V lost 0 bases and J lost 1, with 10 bases in between. CDR1 is LGHNA, CDR2 YSLEER, per germline. The CDR3 is CASSQDKDGSYEQYF. The CDR3 DNA follows: TGCGCCAGCAGCCAAGATAAGGACGGTTCCTACGAGCAGTACTTC.

This clonotype was picked up many times. The V and J genes are TRBV6-6 and TRBJ1-4; D is ambiguous. The CDR3 is 16 amino acids. Germline lookup yields CDR1 MNHNY and CDR2 SVGAGI (reference sequence). The V and J ends lost 5 bases and 3 bases respectively, with 16 bases between them. This chain's CDR3 is CASSPVVVGPNEKLFF. CDR3 nucleotide sequence: TGTGCCAGCAGTCCCGTCGTTGTGGGCCCTAATGAAAAACTGTTTTTT.

The gene calls are TRBV11-2 and TRBJ2-2; the match to TRBD2 covers 7 bases. The CDR3 totals 14 residues. Germline lookup yields CDR1 SGHAT and CDR2 FQNNGV. J gave up 3 bases and V 7 bases, and 5 bases lay outside the gene matches. DNA of the CDR3: TGTGCCAGCAACTCCGGGGGGTACACCGGGGAGCTGTTTTTT. As protein: CASNSGGYTGELFF.

This sequence joins TRBV20-1 and TRBJ1-3, with 7 bases fitting TRBD1. The ends lost 3 bases at V and 1 base at J; junction bases unmatched: 9. Germline assignment: CDR1 DFQATT and CDR2 SNEGSKA (reference sequence). The CDR3 is made up of 16 amino acids. Here the CDR3 reads CSARRATGESGNTIYF. As DNA, the CDR3 is TGCAGTGCTAGGAGGGCTACAGGGGAATCTGGAAACACCATATATTTT.

In its sample, this clonotype was seen once. The chain recombines TRBV30 with TRBJ2-6, with TRBD1 identical over 8 bases. There are 18 residues in the CDR3. The junction had 11 bases not matched to a gene; V was cut back by 4 bases and J by 0 bases. The V gene's germline CDR1 is GTSNPN and CDR2 SVGIG (reference sequence). CDR3 amino acids: CAWNPGGQVNSGANVLTF. In DNA, the CDR3 is TGTGCCTGGAACCCTGGGGGACAGGTTAACTCTGGGGCCAACGTCCTGACTTTC.

The table lists this clonotype with a few counts. The CDR3 here is CASAWAGTDTQYF. For the CDR3, the DNA is TGTGCCAGCGCCTGGGCGGGGACAGATACGCAGTATTTT. The chain links TRBV2 to TRBJ2-3, with a possible D match to TRBD2 (6 bases). The CDR3 has 13 residues. Germline CDR1 reads SNHLY; CDR2 reads FYNNEI. The V and J ends lost 8 bases and 3 bases respectively, with 12 bases between them.

Details on this clonotype: Given a much more abundant clone one base away, this may be a read error. The V gene is TRBV7-2, the J gene TRBJ2-5; 7 positions match TRBD1. Per germline, CDR1 SGHTA and CDR2 FQGNSA. The J segment lost 9 bases and the V segment lost 4 bases, leaving 17 bases of the junction unmatched. This CDR3 region has 16 residues. CDR3 loop: CASSSPTSTGSKPQYF. CDR3 in DNA: TGTGCCAGCAGCTCCCCCACATCGACAGGGTCAAAGCCCCAGTACTTC.

This chain joins TRBV27 and TRBJ2-7; D is perhaps TRBD2 (6 bases). The V and J ends lost 8 bases and 5 bases respectively, with 19 bases between them. Germline V gives CDR1 MNHEY, CDR2 SMNVEV (reference sequence). This CDR3 region has 14 residues. CDR3 residues: CASRGLGAAHEQYF. The CDR3 DNA reads TGTGCCAGCCGGGGGTTAGGGGCTGCCCACGAGCAGTACTTC.

This clonotype was counted ten times or more. The chain carries TRBV12-5 and TRBJ2-6, with D uncertain. CDR3 size: 15 residues. The ends were cut back, 0 bases at V and 5 bases at J, with 8 bases in the middle. Germline CDR1 and CDR2: LGHNT and FRNRAP. Here the CDR3 DNA reads TGTGCTAGTGGTTTGGTATTAGGAAGGGCCAACGTCCTGACTTTC. This encodes CASGLVLGRANVLTF.

A remark on this clonotype: A clone one base away is much larger, so this may be a read error. This rearrangement joins TRBV14 to TRBJ2-7; D is ambiguous. The CDR3 is 13 amino acids. Germline V CDR1 and CDR2: SGHDN, FVKESK. The germline V and J ends were trimmed by 8 bases and 0 bases, with 11 bases remaining between them. CDR3 DNA: TGTGCCAGCGGCCGAGGTCTCTCCTACGAGCAGTACTTC. It is translated as CASGRGLSYEQYF.

This clonotype occurred a few times. This chain connects TRBV11-3 to TRBJ2-7; D is possibly TRBD2 (6 bases). The CDR3 contains 13 residues. Trimming pared 4 bases from V and 6 bases from J, leaving 13 bases between. From germline, CDR1 is SGHNT and CDR2 YENEEA. The CDR3 DNA follows: TGTGCCAGCAGCTCCACAACTAGCCCCGAGCAGTACTTC. Translation: CASSSTTSPEQYF.

As to this clonotype: A much more abundant neighbour one base away suggests this may be a read error. The V and J genes are TRBV20-1 and TRBJ2-3, with TRBD2 as a possible D gene (6 bases). CDR3 length: 17 residues. V shed 0 bases and J shed 5 bases, with 21 bases lying between them. Germline V gives CDR1 DFQATT, CDR2 SNEGSKA (reference sequence). CDR3 amino acids: CSARDLWLARGRDTQYF. As DNA, the CDR3 is TGCAGTGCTAGAGATTTGTGGCTAGCGCGAGGCAGAGATACGCAGTATTTT.